The following is a T cell receptor (beta chain) sequence with its context. PCR involved 60 Vbeta and 13 Jbeta primers. Only in-frame clones appear in the TCRdb table, and some are missing; sequencing was by immunoSEQ multiplex PCR. Its listing shows more than 45,000 clones. Germline assignment: CDR1 LNHDA and CDR2 SQIVND (reference sequence). This CDR3 comprises 13 residues. Trimming shortened V by 6 bases and J by 5 bases, and 13 bases separated the two germline ends. The entry originates in a study of cytomegalovirus exposure and HLA in healthy donors. The sequenced sample consisted of PBMCs. The rearrangement joins TRBV19 to TRBJ2-5; weak D call: TRBD2 (5 bases). This receptor was obtained from a woman aged 40 to 50 in good health and CMV-seronegative. In DNA, the CDR3 is TGTGCCAGTAGCACCGGGAACATCGAGACCCAGTACTTC. As protein: CASSTGNIETQYF.